A selection of T cell receptor beta chains follows, all from one sample in a study of molecular identifiers for immune sequencing clone quantification. TCRdb fed the PCR reads into MiXCR, producing one record per CDR3 protein. This sample has some 100,000 distinct CDR3 sequences, with under 20% found just once. Sequenced sample: naive CD8+ T cells from blood, with Jurkat cell RNA spiked in. All receptors derive from a human donor in good health. Some libraries in this study had Jurkat cell RNA spiked in. The conserved cysteine and the conserved F or W are not part of the CDR3 here. Each record gives: clone size, V gene, CDR3 protein. Not all rows give a size; the values are once, few, many and, for expanded clones, a class.

>NA|TRBV7-2
ASSLERRLVYEQY
>many|TRBV27
APKRNSGNTIY
>few|TRBV5-6
ASSLDVGPMNTEAF
>many|TRBV4-1
ASSHGTGRYNEQF
>many|TRBV19
ASSIGRESDTQY
>few|TRBV18
ASSPGTIKWQGRETQY
>few|TRBV10-2
ASSDPARDYKTDTQH
>NA|TRBV5-1
ASSPLNGLASHEQC
>many|TRBV7-9
ASSLVGPHGGYT
>many|TRBV13
ASSLGRQSVNEQF
>many|TRBV12-3/TRBV12-4
ASSPGTGMTGELF
>many|TRBV19
ASSRIYTDTQY
>many|TRBV11-2
ASSSGLAGFRVPDTQY
>many|TRBV28
ASSFRQGNSPLH
>many|TRBV11-2
ASSLDVADSTDTQY
>many|TRBV5-1
ASWPRTGDTNTQY